One T cell receptor (beta chain) is described in this entry. The target antigen is unknown. Time point given: patch test 2, 6 weeks after DPC sensitization. Treatment here: therapeutic diphenylcyclopropenone sensitization with weekly scalp DPC. Donors were 18 to 70-year-old alopecia patients suitable for DPC. Trimming left V 2 bases short and J 6 bases short, with 9 bases between. CDR3 length: 13 residues. Germline CDR1 is SGHRS and CDR2 is YFSETQ. TCRdb ran MiXCR on the RACE reads and lists one entry per CDR3 protein. The table has 140,000 or so distinct CDR3 sequences, about 12% seen once. The sample is drawn from a study of human T cells and chemical hapten exposure. Study-level information: The patients were mostly female; they had alopecia areata, totalis or universalis. Study findings and constraints: Counts of expanded TCRs at PT1 were positively correlated with patch test score.

The material was whole blood, obtained in connection with sensitization to the hapten diphenylcyclopropenone (DPC). The rearrangement uses TRBV5-1 and TRBJ2-1, with D unclear. This receptor was identified in a woman between 50 and 59 years old with alopecia areata. Some clones in this sample may be carry-over from other donors' samples. CDR3 protein: CASSLNRVNEQFF. CDR3 coding DNA: TGCGCCAGCAGCTTAAACCGGGTCAATGAGCAGTTCTTC.